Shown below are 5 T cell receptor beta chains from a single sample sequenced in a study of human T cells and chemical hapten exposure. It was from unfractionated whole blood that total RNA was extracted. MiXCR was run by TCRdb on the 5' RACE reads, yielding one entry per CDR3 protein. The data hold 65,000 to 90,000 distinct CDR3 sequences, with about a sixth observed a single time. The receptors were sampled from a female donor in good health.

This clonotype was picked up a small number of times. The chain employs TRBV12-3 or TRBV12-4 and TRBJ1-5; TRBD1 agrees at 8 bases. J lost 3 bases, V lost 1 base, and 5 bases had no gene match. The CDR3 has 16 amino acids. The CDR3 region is CASSLGTGGNNQPQHF. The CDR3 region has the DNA TGTGCCAGCAGTTTAGGAACAGGGGGTAACAATCAGCCCCAGCATTTT.

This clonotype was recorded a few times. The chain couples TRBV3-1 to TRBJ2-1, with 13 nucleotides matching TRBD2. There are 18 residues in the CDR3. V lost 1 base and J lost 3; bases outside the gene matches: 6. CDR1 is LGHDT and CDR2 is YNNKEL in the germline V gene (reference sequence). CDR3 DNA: TGTGCCAGCAGCCAAGCTCGGACTAGCGGGGGAATCTACAATGAGCAGTTCTTC. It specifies CASSQARTSGGIYNEQFF.

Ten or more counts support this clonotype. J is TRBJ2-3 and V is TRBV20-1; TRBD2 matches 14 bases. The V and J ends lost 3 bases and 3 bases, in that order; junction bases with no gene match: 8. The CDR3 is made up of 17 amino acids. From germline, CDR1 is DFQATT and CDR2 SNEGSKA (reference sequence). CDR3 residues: CSARGGLAGVATDTQYF. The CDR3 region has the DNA TGCAGTGCTAGGGGGGGACTAGCGGGAGTTGCGACAGATACGCAGTATTTT.

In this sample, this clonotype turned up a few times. The CDR3 bases are TGTGCCAGCAGCCAAGACCCGGGACGGCCGAACACTGAAGCTTTCTTT. Protein product: CASSQDPGRPNTEAFF. The chain couples TRBV3-1 to TRBJ1-1; D is possibly TRBD1 (5 bases). The CDR3 has 16 amino acids. CDR1 and CDR2 from the germline V gene are LGHDT and YNNKEL (reference sequence). V shed 0 bases and J shed 1 base, with 12 bases lying between them.

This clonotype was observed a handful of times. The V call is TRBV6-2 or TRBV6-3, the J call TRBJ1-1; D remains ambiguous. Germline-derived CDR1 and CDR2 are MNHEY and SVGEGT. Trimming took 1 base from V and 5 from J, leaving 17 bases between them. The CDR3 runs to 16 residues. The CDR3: CASSYLRTATGTEAFF. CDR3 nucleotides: TGTGCCAGCAGTTACTTAAGGACCGCAACGGGGACTGAAGCTTTCTTT.